This T cell receptor (beta chain) was captured by sequencing in a study of T cell clones after liver transplantation. Turning to the study itself: Tolerant meant at least one year fully off immunosuppression without liver enzymes above twice normal.

Measured with immunoSEQ multiplex PCR; TCRdb has only the in-frame clones, and not every one. This table holds some 120,000 clones, 90% found once. CDR3 size: 16 residues. Germline values: CDR1 MNHNY, CDR2 SVGAGI (reference sequence). Trimming shortened V by 1 base and J by 1 base, and 13 bases separated the two germline ends. The sequences come from CD4+ T cells from blood, collected 12 months after liver transplant. The sequence was obtained from a human patient who received a liver transplant. Some T cells could come from the graft donor. The gene calls are TRBV6-6 and TRBJ1-1; D might be TRBD1 (5 bases). This CDR3 reads CASSYFRQRTNTEAFF. In nucleotides, the CDR3 is TGTGCCAGCAGTTACTTTAGACAGAGAACGAACACTGAAGCTTTCTTT.